This T cell receptor beta chain emerged from a study of beta chain features in type 1 diabetes. The investigators reverse transcribed all of the isolated RNA, so they sequenced expressed TCRB transcripts. Libraries were prepared by immunoSEQ multiplex PCR; TCRdb keeps only in-frame clonotypes and omits some of them. The repertoire holds 38,000 or so clones, with around 60% as singletons. This CDR3 region has 14 residues. Germline V gives CDR1 LNHDA, CDR2 SQIVND (reference sequence). Deletions cut 3 bases from V and 1 base from J, with 9 bases between. In this sample, this clone turned up a few times. The TCR originated in a woman aged 25-40 years in good health. The specimen sequenced was Tregs from blood. The chain is built from TRBV19 and TRBJ1-1; D remains unclear. The DNA of the CDR3 is TGTGCCAGTAGTATCGTACCGCGGAACACTGAAGCTTTCTTT. Translated, it gives CASSIVPRNTEAFF.